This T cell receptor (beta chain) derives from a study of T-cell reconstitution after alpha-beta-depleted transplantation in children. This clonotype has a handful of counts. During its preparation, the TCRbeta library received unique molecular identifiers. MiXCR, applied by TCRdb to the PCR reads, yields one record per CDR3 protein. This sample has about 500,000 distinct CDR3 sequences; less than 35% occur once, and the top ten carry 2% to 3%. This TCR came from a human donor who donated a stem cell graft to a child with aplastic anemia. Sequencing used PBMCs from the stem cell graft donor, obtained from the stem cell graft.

The CDR3 DNA reads as TGTGCCAGCAGCTTTAGCGGAGGCGAGCAGTACTTC. Encoded protein: CASSFSGGEQYF. The rearrangement joins TRBV7-6 to TRBJ2-7, with D possibly TRBD2 on 6 matching bases. The CDR3 sequence is 12 residues long. Trimming removed 3 bases at V and 6 bases at J, with 9 bases between. Germline V gives CDR1 SGHVS, CDR2 FNYEAQ.